This entry lists 28 T cell receptor beta chains sequenced from one sample in a study of cytomegalovirus exposure and HLA in healthy donors. Produced via immunoSEQ multiplex PCR; TCRdb's table is partial and in-frame only. The data show a few hundred thousand clones, about 86% seen once. The source material was PBMCs. All receptors derive from a woman younger than 35 in good health and CMV-seronegative.

The genes are TRBV30 and TRBJ1-4; D call uncertain. The V gene's germline CDR1 is GTSNPN and CDR2 SVGIG (reference sequence). The CDR3 is made up of 13 amino acids. The V end lost 3 bases, the J end lost 5 bases, and 10 bases lay between the germline ends. The CDR3 DNA follows: TGTGCCTGGAGGAGGTTTGGCAATGAAAAACTGTTTTTT. Its protein is CAWRRFGNEKLFF.

There are a few counts of this clone. V usage is TRBV15 and J usage is TRBJ2-3; D is perhaps TRBD2 (5 bases). V gave up 0 bases and J gave up 2 bases, with 9 bases separating them. The V gene's germline CDR1 is LNHNV and CDR2 YYDKDF (reference sequence). CDR3 length: 15 residues. The DNA for the CDR3 is TGTGCCACCAGCAGAGATGGACTCAACACAGATACGCAGTATTTT. Amino acid sequence: CATSRDGLNTDTQYF. The whole variable domain, remainder taken from reference TRBV15 and TRBJ2-3, is DAMVIQNPRYQVTQFGKPVTLSCSQTLNHNVMYWYQQKSSQAPKLLFHYYDKDFNNEADTPDNFQSRRPNTSFCFLDIRSPGLGDTAMYLCATSRDGLNTDTQYFGPGTRLTVL.

The chain couples TRBV11-2 to TRBJ2-5; 9 bases are a match to TRBD2. CDR1 SGHAT and CDR2 FQNNGV come from the germline V gene. The CDR3 covers 17 residues. The V segment lost 1 base and the J segment 1 base; nucleotides outside the gene matches: 7. The CDR3 protein is CASSLGRVAGVQETQYF. In DNA, the CDR3 is TGTGCCAGCAGCTTAGGCAGGGTAGCGGGGGTCCAAGAGACCCAGTACTTC.

The chain joins TRBV29-1 to TRBJ2-2; 9 nucleotides match TRBD1. In germline, CDR1 is SQVTM, CDR2 ANQGSEA. CDR3 size: 15 residues. The junction had 6 bases not matched to a gene; V was cut back by 4 bases and J by 3 bases. The CDR3 DNA reads as TGCAGCGTTGGAAGTACAGGGGGCGACACCGGGGAGCTGTTTTTT. The encoded protein is CSVGSTGGDTGELFF.

The V gene is TRBV6-1, the J gene TRBJ2-1; 12 nucleotides agree with TRBD2. The CDR3 is 15 amino acids. Trimming cost V 6 bases and J 3 bases; bases outside gene matches: 3. CDR1 is MNHNS and CDR2 is SASEGT in the germline V gene. CDR3 amino acids: CASRAGLAGYNEQFF. CDR3 bases: TGTGCCAGCAGGGCGGGACTAGCGGGCTACAATGAGCAGTTCTTC.

The chain recombines TRBV28 with TRBJ2-7; D is unresolved. V was pared by 3 bases and J by 2 bases, with 5 bases between. CDR3 size: 12 residues. CDR1 MDHEN and CDR2 SYDVKM come from the germline V gene. The CDR3 DNA reads TGTGCCAGCAGTTTTTCTCCCTACGAGCAGTACTTC. This translates into CASSFSPYEQYF.

V is TRBV7-9 and J is TRBJ1-2; 12 bases are a match to TRBD1. V was clipped by 3 bases and J by 3 bases; unmatched bases: 5. CDR1 is SEHNR, CDR2 FQNEAQ, per germline (reference sequence). The CDR3 is 16 residues long. This CDR3 is CASSLGQGAAYYGYTF. The CDR3 bases are TGTGCCAGCAGCTTGGGACAGGGGGCGGCCTACTATGGCTACACCTTC.

This rearrangement joins TRBV11-1 to TRBJ2-1; 8 bases agree with TRBD1. The V gene end was trimmed by 5 bases and the J gene end by 6 bases; junction bases not matched to a gene: 6. CDR3 length: 14 amino acids. Germline assignment: CDR1 SGHAT and CDR2 FQDESV (reference sequence). CDR3 DNA: TGTGCCAGCAGCGGGGGACAGGCAATCAATGAGCAGTTCTTC. Protein product: CASSGGQAINEQFF. The whole variable domain, filled in from reference TRBV11-1 and TRBJ2-1, reads EAEVAQSPRYKITEKSQAVAFWCDPISGHATLYWYRQILGQGPELLVQFQDESVVDDSQLPKDRFSAERLKGVDSTLKIQPAELGDSAMYLCASSGGQAINEQFFGPGTRLTVL.

The V gene is TRBV29-1, the J gene TRBJ1-2; D perhaps matches TRBD1 (5 bases). Germline-derived CDR1 and CDR2 are SQVTM and ANQGSEA. The CDR3 is 12 residues long. V lost 7 bases, J lost 4 bases, and 13 bases lay in between. The CDR3 DNA is TGCAGCGCCTTAATTGACAGCTATGGCTACACCTTC. Residues: CSALIDSYGYTF.

The V and J genes are TRBV5-1 and TRBJ1-1, with 8 bases fitting TRBD1. CDR1 is SGHRS, CDR2 YFSETQ, per germline. V dropped 4 bases and J dropped 0; count of bases not matched to a gene: 11. The CDR3 contains 17 residues. CDR3 DNA: TGCGCCAGCAGCGGGACAGGATTGGTTAGTCTGAACACTGAAGCTTTCTTT. Its translation is CASSGTGLVSLNTEAFF.

The rearrangement joins TRBV28 to TRBJ1-1; D gene unclear. Trimming shortened V by 1 base and J by 5 bases, and 5 bases separated the two germline ends. The CDR3 consists of 12 residues. Per germline, CDR1 MDHEN and CDR2 SYDVKM. Here the CDR3 reads CASSLFRTEAFF. The CDR3 coding sequence is TGTGCCAGCAGTTTATTCCGGACTGAAGCTTTCTTT.

The rearrangement links TRBV27 to TRBJ2-7; the match to TRBD1 covers 7 bases. Unmatched junction bases numbered 4, after V lost 5 bases and J lost 0 bases. Germline CDR1 is MNHEY and CDR2 is SMNVEV (reference sequence). The CDR3 has 14 residues. For the CDR3, the DNA is TGTGCCAGCAGTCGGACAGGATACTCCTACGAGCAGTACTTC. Protein sequence: CASSRTGYSYEQYF.

Concerning this clone itself: Other DNA sequences in the same sample also yield this CDR3. The rearrangement links TRBV30 to TRBJ1-1, with D perhaps matching TRBD1 (5 bases). The CDR3 covers 12 residues. V was cut by 4 bases and J by 5 bases, with 11 bases left in between. Germline V gene sequence: CDR1 GTSNPN, CDR2 SVGIG (reference sequence). CDR3 DNA sequence: TGTGCCTGGACCCCCCGGGGGACTGAAGCTTTCTTT. Its protein product is CAWTPRGTEAFF.

This chain joins TRBV5-1 and TRBJ2-2, with 8 nucleotides matching TRBD2. V was pared by 3 bases and J by 1 base, with 5 bases of the junction left unmatched. The CDR3 is made up of 16 amino acids. Germline CDR1 reads SGHRS; CDR2 reads YFSETQ. The CDR3 DNA follows: TGCGCCAGCAGCTGGACGCTAGCGGGGAACACCGGGGAGCTGTTTTTT. It specifies CASSWTLAGNTGELFF.

The chain is built from TRBV6-5 and TRBJ1-2, with 9 bases lining up with TRBD1. Germline loops: CDR1 MNHEY, CDR2 SVGAGI. The CDR3 extends over 15 amino acids. Trimming removed 4 bases from V and 7 bases from J; junction bases left unmatched: 10. CDR3 sequence (DNA): TGTGCCAGCAGTTTCTCGGGGACAGGGCAAACTGGCTACACCTTC. This encodes CASSFSGTGQTGYTF.

The V call is TRBV18, the J call TRBJ1-5; D is ambiguous. The germline V gene encodes CDR1 KGHSH and CDR2 LQKENI. Deletions cut 3 bases from V and 5 bases from J, with 17 bases between. The CDR3 runs 16 residues. The CDR3 nucleotides are TGTGCCAGCTCACCCCGAAGTGGCCCCGCAGATCAGCCCCAGCATTTT. It is translated as CASSPRSGPADQPQHF.

V gene TRBV6-1 combines with J gene TRBJ1-1; D gene unclear. The germline V gene has CDR1 MNHNS and CDR2 SASEGT. The V end lost 0 bases, the J end lost 5 bases, and 16 bases lay between the germline ends. There are 16 residues in the CDR3. The CDR3 nucleotides read TGTGCCAGCAGTGAAGCGCTCGTGGGGAGTCGGACTGAAGCTTTCTTT. Amino acid sequence: CASSEALVGSRTEAFF.

The chain recombines TRBV19 with TRBJ2-1; TRBD2 matches 9 bases. Germline V gives CDR1 LNHDA, CDR2 SQIVND (reference sequence). With V trimmed by 6 bases and J by 5 bases, 8 bases remained unmatched. The CDR3 covers 15 residues. The CDR3 is CASRTLAGHHNEQFF. The CDR3 bases are TGTGCCAGTAGGACCCTAGCGGGGCATCACAATGAGCAGTTCTTC.

The chain couples TRBV30 to TRBJ2-2; D is perhaps TRBD1 (6 bases). Germline-derived CDR1 and CDR2 are GTSNPN and SVGIG (reference sequence). Deletions cut 2 bases from V and 4 bases from J, with 11 bases between. The CDR3 sequence is 14 residues long. CDR3 sequence: CAWSLGAGTGELFF. The DNA for the CDR3 is TGTGCCTGGAGTCTGGGGGCTGGCACCGGGGAGCTGTTTTTT.

The chain couples TRBV5-1 to TRBJ1-6; 7 bases align to TRBD1. The CDR3 has 15 amino acids. Germline assignment: CDR1 SGHRS and CDR2 YFSETQ. Trimming took 4 bases from V and 7 from J; bases not matched to a gene: 8. The CDR3 loop is CASSPRDSVNSPLHF. The CDR3 nucleotides read TGCGCCAGCAGCCCGCGGGACAGCGTCAATTCACCCCTCCACTTT.

The chain joins TRBV5-6 to TRBJ2-1; maybe TRBD2 (5 bases). Germline V CDR1 and CDR2: SGHDT, YYEEEE. CDR3 size: 15 residues. V gave up 5 bases and J gave up 0 bases, with 12 bases separating them. The CDR3 loop is CASSWTLSSYNEQFF. The CDR3 DNA sequence: TGTGCCAGCAGTTGGACTCTGAGCTCCTACAATGAGCAGTTCTTC.

The chain employs TRBV4-1 and TRBJ2-5, with TRBD2 matching over 7 bases. V dropped 1 base and J dropped 1; count of bases not matched to a gene: 6. CDR3 length: 16 residues. The germline gives CDR1 MGHRA, CDR2 YSYEKL. CDR3 nucleotides: TGCGCCAGCAGCCAAGGGAGCGGGGCCGCCCAAGAGACCCAGTACTTC. This encodes CASSQGSGAAQETQYF.

The chain combines TRBV5-6 with TRBJ1-1, with 9 bases identical to TRBD1. Germline V gene lookup returns CDR1 SGHDT and CDR2 YYEEEE. The junction had 6 bases not matched to a gene; V was cut back by 5 bases and J by 4 bases. The CDR3 totals 14 residues. This chain's CDR3 is CASRRDRASTEAFF. The CDR3 DNA follows: TGTGCCAGCAGAAGGGACAGGGCGAGCACTGAAGCTTTCTTT.

This chain joins TRBV2 and TRBJ1-6, with D possibly being TRBD1 (6 bases). Germline V lookup: CDR1 SNHLY, CDR2 FYNNEI. V lost 8 bases and J lost 10, with 21 bases in between. CDR3 length: 15 amino acids. CDR3 protein: CASGAHGGQGSPLHF. DNA of the CDR3: TGTGCCAGCGGTGCCCACGGGGGGCAAGGATCACCCCTCCACTTT.

The rearrangement joins TRBV9 to TRBJ1-1; tentatively, D is TRBD1 (6 bases). Germline CDR1 SGDLS, CDR2 YYNGEE. V lost 1 base, J lost 3 bases, and 16 bases lay in between. The CDR3 spans 16 residues. The chain's CDR3 is CASSVTRGLMYTEAFF. The CDR3 bases are TGTGCCAGCAGCGTAACAAGGGGGTTGATGTACACTGAAGCTTTCTTT.

This chain joins TRBV27 and TRBJ1-1; a weak D match, TRBD1 (6 bases). V shed 5 bases and J shed 4 bases, with 14 bases lying between them. CDR3 length: 14 amino acids. In germline, CDR1 is MNHEY, CDR2 SMNVEV (reference sequence). The CDR3 DNA reads TGTGCCAGCAGTGGATGGACAGATAGCACTGAAGCTTTCTTT. Translating gives CASSGWTDSTEAFF.

This chain uses TRBV11-2 with TRBJ2-5, with 10 bases aligning to TRBD2. This CDR3 is 16 amino acids long. The germline V gene has CDR1 SGHAT and CDR2 FQNNGV. Trimming cost V 1 base and J 4 bases; bases outside gene matches: 6. The CDR3 reads CASSLAASGGRETQYF. In DNA, the CDR3 is TGTGCCAGCAGCTTAGCGGCTAGCGGGGGACGAGAGACCCAGTACTTC.

This clone has only one observation. The chain couples TRBV30 to TRBJ2-7, with unresolved D. In germline, CDR1 is GTSNPN, CDR2 SVGIG (reference sequence). V was shortened by 1 base and J by 3 bases, with 13 bases between the two germline ends. The length of the CDR3 is 14 residues. The CDR3 coding sequence is TGTGCCTGGAGTGAGGTTGGTAGCAGCTACGAGCAGTACTTC. Its protein product is CAWSEVGSSYEQYF. Based on the CDR3 plus reference TRBV30 and TRBJ2-7, the full variable domain is SQTIHQWPATLVQPVGSPLSLECTVEGTSNPNLYWYRQAAGRGLQLLFYSVGIGQISSEVPQNLSASRPQDRQFILSSKKLLLSDSGFYLCAWSEVGSSYEQYFGPGTRLTVT.